Sequencing of this T cell receptor (beta chain) was carried out in a study of memory CD4+ T cells and cytomegalovirus serostatus. Repertoires were generated with immunoSEQ multiplex PCR, while TCRdb's copy carries only in-frame clones and drops some. This sample has 40,000 to 45,000 clones, with around 80% found just once. The sort gate was single viable CD3+CD4+CD8-CD45RO+ cells for memory CD4+ T cells. This CDR3 is built from 12 residues. V lost 0 bases, J lost 8 bases, and 5 bases lay in between. Germline loops: CDR1 SGHNT, CDR2 YYREEE (reference sequence). This clone has only a few counts. Sequences were obtained from memory CD4+ T cells from blood. The rearrangement joins TRBV5-4 to TRBJ1-4, with D unclear. The TCR comes from an adult in good health and CMV-seronegative. The CDR3 loop reads CASSLGTEKLFF. As DNA, the CDR3 is TGTGCCAGCAGCTTGGGGACCGAAAAACTGTTTTTT.